Listed below are T cell receptor beta chains from one sample, sequenced in a study of beta chain features in type 1 diabetes. Data came from immunoSEQ multiplex PCR; TCRdb stores just in-frame clones and leaves some out. The table shows under 130,000 clones, with under 30% occurring only once. The source material was central memory CD4+ T cells from blood. These receptors were taken from a woman aged 18-29 years with type 1 diabetes. CDR3s include the opening cysteine and the closing phenylalanine or tryptophan. D genes are given only for firm matches. Clone size is shown for a subset of rows, as once, few, many or a class of expanded clone.

d_call,v_call,j_call,cdr3_length,clone_size,cdr3_nt,cdr3_aa
.,TRBV29-1,TRBJ2-3,11,.,TGCAGCGTTGCCCCTTCGGATACGCAGTATTTT,CSVAPSDTQYF
TRBD1,TRBV6-1,TRBJ1-5,15,few,TGTGCCAGCAGCCGGGACAGGGGAGGAGGTCAGCCCCAGCATTTT,CASSRDRGGGQPQHF
TRBD2,TRBV7-2,TRBJ2-1,15,few,TGTGCCAGCAGCGCCACTAGCGGCTCCTACAATGAGCAGTTCTTC,CASSATSGSYNEQFF
TRBD1,TRBV4-3,TRBJ1-1,15,.,TGCGCCAGCAGCCATACTGACAGGGCATTGGGTGAAGCTTTCTTT,CASSHTDRALGEAFF
.,TRBV6-1,TRBJ1-3,13,few,TGTGCCAGCAAAGACAGCTCTGGAAACACCATATATTTT,CASKDSSGNTIYF
TRBD2,TRBV28,TRBJ2-7,15,few,TGTGCCAGCAGTTCCTTTACTAGCGGTGCCTACGAGCAGTACTTC,CASSSFTSGAYEQYF
.,TRBV9,TRBJ2-5,11,.,TGTGCCAGCAGCTCCGAAGAGACCCAGTACTTC,CASSSEETQYF
TRBD1,TRBV10-3,TRBJ1-2,15,.,TGTGCCATCAGTGAGGGGACAGGGACACTTTATGGCTACACCTTC,CAISEGTGTLYGYTF
.,TRBV29-1,TRBJ2-1,10,few,TGCAGCGTAGCGAACAATGAGCAGTTCTTC,CSVANNEQFF
TRBD1,TRBV28,TRBJ2-5,13,.,TGTGCCAGCAAAGGGACAGCTAGGGAGACCCAGTACTTC,CASKGTARETQYF
.,TRBV12-5,TRBJ1-5,11,.,TGTGCTAGTGGCAACAATCAGCCCCAGCATTTT,CASGNNQPQHF
TRBD1,TRBV15,TRBJ2-7,17,few,TGTGCCACCAGCAGAGGGAGAGGGGACAGGCGGCGGTACGAGCAGTACTTC,CATSRGRGDRRRYEQYF
TRBD1,TRBV18,TRBJ1-1,14,few,TGTGCCAGCTCTCTGGGACAGGGGAACACTGAAGCTTTCTTT,CASSLGQGNTEAFF
TRBD1,TRBV25-1,TRBJ2-5,16,.,TGTGCCAGCAGTGAGGGGGGACAGGGGGCGGCAGAGACCCAGTACTTC,CASSEGGQGAAETQYF
.,TRBV18,TRBJ1-5,12,few,TGTGCCAGCTCACCCGGGGATCAGCCCCAGCATTTT,CASSPGDQPQHF
TRBD2,TRBV9,TRBJ2-1,17,.,TGTGCCAGCAGCGTAGCTCAGGGGACTAGAGTAGGCAATGAGCAGTTCTTC,CASSVAQGTRVGNEQFF
.,TRBV10-3,TRBJ2-2,15,.,TGTGCCATCAGCGCGCAGGGCGGTACCACCGGGGAGCTGTTTTTT,CAISAQGGTTGELFF
.,TRBV2,TRBJ2-3,11,few,TGTGCCAGCAGAGCTGCAGATACGCAGTATTTT,CASRAADTQYF
.,TRBV2,TRBJ2-1,13,.,TGTGCCAGCAGGCTAGTCGCCTACAATGAGCAGTTCTTC,CASRLVAYNEQFF
.,TRBV30,TRBJ2-5,13,few,TGTGCCTGGAGTCAAGCGGGCGACGGGTCCCAGTACTTC,CAWSQAGDGSQYF
TRBD1,TRBV7-9,TRBJ1-5,17,.,TGTGCCAGCAGCTCCAACCCCGGGACAGGGAGCAATCAGCCCCAGCATTTT,CASSSNPGTGSNQPQHF
.,TRBV7-2,TRBJ1-4,14,few,TGTGCCAGCAGCTTCCTCGGGTATAATGAAAAACTGTTTTTT,CASSFLGYNEKLFF
TRBD1,TRBV5-4,TRBJ2-5,15,.,TGTGCCAGCAGCTTGGAAGCCACAGGGGGAAGGACCCAGTACTTC,CASSLEATGGRTQYF
TRBD1,TRBV7-9,TRBJ1-2,13,few,TGTGCCAGCAGCCTAACAGGGGGACATGGCTACACCTTC,CASSLTGGHGYTF
.,TRBV7-9,TRBJ2-1,14,.,TGTGCCAGCAGCTCCTTAAACTCCTACAATGAGCAGTTCTTC,CASSSLNSYNEQFF
TRBD1,TRBV6-1,TRBJ2-1,16,few,TGTGCCAGCAGTGAAGCGATACCGACAGGGTTATATGAGCAGTTCTTC,CASSEAIPTGLYEQFF
TRBD1,TRBV28,TRBJ1-6,14,.,TGTGCCAGCAGTCCGGGACAGGGGAATTCACCCCTCCACTTT,CASSPGQGNSPLHF
TRBD2,TRBV6-6,TRBJ2-2,15,few,TGTGCCAGCATCTATCAAGAAGCGGGAGGCGGGGAGCTGTTTTTT,CASIYQEAGGGELFF
TRBD2,TRBV27,TRBJ2-7,15,.,TGTGCCAGCAGTTTGGGACTAGCGGGAGTTTACGAGCAGTACTTC,CASSLGLAGVYEQYF
.,TRBV11-1,TRBJ2-1,14,few,TGTGCCAGCAGCCCCCATCTTGAGGGCAATGAGCAGTTCTTC,CASSPHLEGNEQFF
.,TRBV28,TRBJ1-1,14,.,TGTGCCAGCAGGGGGACAACAGATTACACTGAAGCTTTCTTT,CASRGTTDYTEAFF
.,TRBV10-1,TRBJ1-5,18,.,TGCGCCAGCAGTGAGCGGAGTCACCAGGCAGGTAGCGGTCAGCCCCAGCATTTT,CASSERSHQAGSGQPQHF
TRBD2,TRBV7-2,TRBJ2-1,16,.,TGTGCCAGCAGCTTAGTAGGGACTAGCGGGAGCAATGAGCAGTTCTTC,CASSLVGTSGSNEQFF
.,TRBV19,TRBJ2-3,13,.,TGTGCCAGTAGTAATAGAGGTACAGATACGCAGTATTTT,CASSNRGTDTQYF
.,TRBV7-2,TRBJ2-7,15,few,TGTGCCAGCAGCCCCCGGGGTGTCAGCTCCTACGAGCAGTACTTC,CASSPRGVSSYEQYF
TRBD2,TRBV5-4,TRBJ2-1,15,.,TGTGCCAGCAGCTCAGCGGGGGGCTCCTACAATGAGCAGTTCTTC,CASSSAGGSYNEQFF
TRBD1,TRBV6-1,TRBJ2-7,15,.,TGTGCCAGCAGGGTCACAGGGGCTTTTACCTACGAGCAGTACTTC,CASRVTGAFTYEQYF
.,TRBV2,TRBJ1-5,14,.,TGTGCCAGCAGTGAGCCTCCCTGGGGAGAGCCCCAGCATTTT,CASSEPPWGEPQHF
TRBD2,TRBV7-2,TRBJ2-7,16,few,TGTGCCAGCAGCTCGCCAGCGGGGCTCCCAAGCTACGAGCAGTACTTC,CASSSPAGLPSYEQYF
TRBD1,TRBV28,TRBJ1-4,18,.,TGTGCCAGCAGATCAAACCCCGGGACAGGGGGGACTAATGAAAAACTGTTTTTT,CASRSNPGTGGTNEKLFF
.,TRBV2,TRBJ2-1,13,.,TGTGCCAGCTCCAGGGAAGTGTACAATGAGCAGTTCTTC,CASSREVYNEQFF
.,TRBV29-1,TRBJ2-3,10,.,TGCAGCATTATCACAGATACGCAGTATTTT,CSIITDTQYF
.,TRBV5-1,TRBJ2-7,13,.,TGCGCCAGCGGCGTAACAGGGTCCTACGAGCAGTACTTC,CASGVTGSYEQYF
TRBD1,TRBV29-1,TRBJ2-5,14,.,TGCAGCGTCCCTATAAGGGGGCGGAGAGAGACCCAGTACTTC,CSVPIRGRRETQYF
TRBD1,TRBV28,TRBJ2-7,16,few,TGTGCCAGCAGTGATACATTCGGACAGGGGTCCTACGAGCAGTACTTC,CASSDTFGQGSYEQYF
.,TRBV4-2,TRBJ1-1,12,few,TGTGCCAGCAGCTTAGAGGGCGGAGAAGCTTTCTTT,CASSLEGGEAFF
.,TRBV28,TRBJ2-2,14,.,TGTGCCAGCATTAAGGACAGAAACACCGGGGAGCTGTTTTTT,CASIKDRNTGELFF
TRBD2,TRBV7-9,TRBJ2-1,13,.,TGTGCCAGCAGCCTTTTAGCGGGCAATGAGCAGTTCTTC,CASSLLAGNEQFF
.,TRBV25-1,TRBJ2-1,13,few,TGTGCCAGCAGTGAGATGACTAGGCTGGAGCAGTTCTTC,CASSEMTRLEQFF
.,TRBV5-1,TRBJ1-1,13,.,TGCGCCAGCGGTCCCAACCCAGGGGCTGAAGCTTTCTTT,CASGPNPGAEAFF
TRBD1,TRBV13,TRBJ1-4,13,.,TGTGCCAGCAGCTTAGACCAGGGGGGAAAACTGTTTTTT,CASSLDQGGKLFF